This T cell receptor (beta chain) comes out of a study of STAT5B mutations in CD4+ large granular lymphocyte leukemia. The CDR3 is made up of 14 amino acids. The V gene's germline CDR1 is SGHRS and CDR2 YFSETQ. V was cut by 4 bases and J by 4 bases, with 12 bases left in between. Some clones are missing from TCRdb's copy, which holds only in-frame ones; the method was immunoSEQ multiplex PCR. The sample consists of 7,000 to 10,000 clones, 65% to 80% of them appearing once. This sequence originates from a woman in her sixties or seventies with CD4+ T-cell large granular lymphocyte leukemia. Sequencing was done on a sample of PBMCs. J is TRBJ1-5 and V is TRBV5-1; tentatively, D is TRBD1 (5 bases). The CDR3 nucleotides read TGCGCCAGCAGCCGTCTCGGGGGAAATCAGCCCCAGCATTTT. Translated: CASSRLGGNQPQHF.